Included here is one T cell receptor (beta chain) sequence, with context. An end of the junction differs from the germline gene, which may be a read error. The CDR3 has 10 residues. Original processing notes: Scientists estimated how many nucleated cells there were by amplifying reference gene primers. Measured with immunoSEQ multiplex PCR; TCRdb has only the in-frame clones, and not every one. V, J and clone size derive from that table, while D and trimming were established from the DNA sequence. Among fewer than 250,000 clones listed, 65% to 80% were seen once. These data originate in a study of blood T cell repertoires in COVID-19. For the study at large: Some COVID-19 samples were acute and others convalescent; all came from the United States, Italy and Spain. Sample material is recorded as cDNA or gDNA derived from T cells, B-cell-depleted T cells, or PBMCs.

The V and J genes are TRBV23-1 and TRBJ1-2; 7 nucleotides agree with TRBD1. TRBV23-1 is annotated as an ORF whose role is uncertain. This sequence was found in a woman aged 45-65 years with acute or convalescent COVID-19. The sequencing sample was made of peripheral blood. This CDR3 reads CASISGTVSF. CDR3 nucleotide sequence: TGCGCCAGCATATCCGGGACAGTGAGCTTC.